These T cell receptor beta chains were read from a single sample in a study of T cell responses to AZD1222 COVID-19 vaccine. The assay was immunoSEQ multiplex PCR, and TCRdb's table has in-frame clones only and misses some. Of roughly 81,000 clones in the sample, 86% were seen once. The input for sequencing was peripheral blood, taken on day 0 of AZD1222 vaccination. These receptors were obtained from an adult in good health. CDR3s include the opening cysteine and the closing phenylalanine or tryptophan. A D gene is named only where the DNA matches it firmly. The size field is filled for only some rows; it gives once, few, many or a size class.

>.|.|TRBV6-5|TRBJ1-3
TGTGCCAGCCACTCCTCTGGAAACACCATATATTTT
CASHSSGNTIYF
>.|.|TRBV12-3/TRBV12-4|TRBJ1-2
TGTGCCAGCAGTTTAGATCCGATCTATGGCTACACCTTC
CASSLDPIYGYTF
>TRBD1|.|TRBV2|TRBJ1-2
TGTGCCAGCAGTGACCCCGGGACAGACTATGGCTACACCTTC
CASSDPGTDYGYTF
>.|.|TRBV7-7|TRBJ1-3
TGTGCCAGCAGCCCCCTGGGCAGCTCCACCTCTGGAAACACCATATATTTT
CASSPLGSSTSGNTIYF
>.|.|TRBV10-3|TRBJ2-7
TGTGCCATCGGGACGGCGAGCTCCTACGAGCAGTACTTC
CAIGTASSYEQYF
>TRBD1|.|TRBV15|TRBJ1-4
TGTGCCACCAGCTCCACCCCGGGACAGGGGGAAAAACTGTTTTTT
CATSSTPGQGEKLFF
>.|.|TRBV6-5|TRBJ2-5
TGTGCCAGCAGGGAGACAGGGACTCAAGAGACCCAGTACTTC
CASRETGTQETQYF
>TRBD2|once|TRBV28|TRBJ2-7
TGTGCCAGCAGTACCCGACTAGCGGGGGCCTACGAGCAGTACTTC
CASSTRLAGAYEQYF
>TRBD2|.|TRBV6-4|TRBJ2-3
TGTGCCAGCAGTGACTCTGCGGGACTAGCGGGAGATACGCAGTATTTT
CASSDSAGLAGDTQYF
>TRBD2|few|TRBV27|TRBJ2-7
TGTGCCAGCAGTTTCAAGCGGGGGCTCTACGAGCAGTACTTC
CASSFKRGLYEQYF
>TRBD1|.|TRBV29-1|TRBJ1-2
TGCAGCGGGGGACAGGGTACGGGCGGCTACACCTTC
CSGGQGTGGYTF
>.|.|TRBV7-3|TRBJ1-1
TGTGCCAGCAGCCCGGGGGCCTTCATGAACACTGAAGCTTTCTTT
CASSPGAFMNTEAFF
>.|.|TRBV3-1/TRBV3-2|TRBJ1-1
TGTGCCAGCAGCCAAGGGACCAGGAACACTGAAGCTTTCTTT
CASSQGTRNTEAFF
>.|.|TRBV5-4|TRBJ1-2
TGTGCCAGCAGCTTGGGTGGGGGGACCTATGGCTACACCTTC
CASSLGGGTYGYTF
>TRBD2|few|TRBV9|TRBJ2-7
TGTGCCAGCAGCGTAGTAGCGGGAGGGGGCGTTCACGAGCAGTACTTC
CASSVVAGGGVHEQYF
>.|.|TRBV6-1|TRBJ1-2
TGTGCCAGCAGTGAAGGCAGGGTCCTTAACTATGGCTACACCTTC
CASSEGRVLNYGYTF
>TRBD1|.|TRBV19|TRBJ2-6
TGTGCCACCCGGACAGGGAGCTCTGGGGCCAACGTCCTGACTTTC
CATRTGSSGANVLTF
>.|.|TRBV5-6|TRBJ2-1
TGTGCCAGCACCTTGGGACATGAGCAGTTCTTC
CASTLGHEQFF
>TRBD1|.|TRBV7-2|TRBJ1-5
TGTGCCAGCAGCAACAGACAGGGTGGTCAGCCCCAGCATTTT
CASSNRQGGQPQHF
>.|.|TRBV19|TRBJ1-4
TGTGCCAGTAGTATAGGGGCGGAAGAAAAACTGTTTTTT
CASSIGAEEKLFF
>.|.|TRBV7-7|TRBJ2-2
TGTGCCAGCAGCCCGGACAGAAACACCGGGGAGCTGTTTTTT
CASSPDRNTGELFF
>.|few|TRBV7-2|TRBJ2-7
TGTGCCAGCAGCAAGCCGGGTGGTGAGGGGCTTGAGCAGTACTTC
CASSKPGGEGLEQYF
>TRBD1|.|TRBV10-3|TRBJ1-5
TGTGCCATCAAGGGGGCCAGCAATCAGCCCCAGCATTTT
CAIKGASNQPQHF
>.|.|TRBV24-1|TRBJ1-4
TGTGCCACCAGTGACTCCACAGGGATTGCAACTAATGAAAAACTGTTTTTT
CATSDSTGIATNEKLFF
>TRBD1|.|TRBV14|TRBJ1-1
TGTGCCAGCAGCCAACGGTTCGGGACAGAGAACACTGAAGCTTTCTTT
CASSQRFGTENTEAFF
>TRBD1|.|TRBV7-3|TRBJ2-1
TGTGCCAGCAGCTCAGAGACAGGGAGTACCTACAATGAGCAGTTCTTC
CASSSETGSTYNEQFF
>.|.|TRBV13|TRBJ1-2
TGTGCCAGCAGCTTAGGGACTTTTGGCGAGTATGGCTACACCTTC
CASSLGTFGEYGYTF
>TRBD2|.|TRBV2|TRBJ2-1
TGTGCCAGCAGTCCCTGGGCGGGAGGGGGGAATGAGCAGTTCTTC
CASSPWAGGGNEQFF
>TRBD2|.|TRBV11-2|TRBJ2-1
TGTGCCAGCAGCTTACAGGGACTAGCGGGATACAATGAGCAGTTCTTC
CASSLQGLAGYNEQFF
>TRBD1|.|TRBV19|TRBJ2-7
TGTGCCAGTAGTGGGGACAGGGAAGGAGAGCAGTACTTC
CASSGDREGEQYF
>.|.|TRBV5-4|TRBJ2-3
TGTGCCAGCAGCTTGGGGCGCCCTAATGACCCAGATACGCAGTATTTT
CASSLGRPNDPDTQYF
>TRBD1|.|TRBV6-5|TRBJ2-1
TGTGCCAGCATGGGACAGGTTCACAATGAGCAGTTCTTC
CASMGQVHNEQFF
>.|.|TRBV7-9|TRBJ1-1
TGTGCCAGCAGCTTACTTATCCCTGAAGCTTTCTTT
CASSLLIPEAFF
>TRBD1|.|TRBV4-1|TRBJ1-5
TGCGCCAGCAGCCAAGAGCAGAGGGGGCGAAATCAGCCCCAGCATTTT
CASSQEQRGRNQPQHF
>.|.|TRBV29-1|TRBJ1-1
TGCAGCGTTGAAGATCCGAAGAACATGAGGGGCACTGAAGCTTTCTTT
CSVEDPKNMRGTEAFF
>.|.|TRBV7-9|TRBJ1-2
TGTGCCAGCAGCTTACTTCCGGGGGGCAAGTATGGCTACACCTTC
CASSLLPGGKYGYTF
>.|.|TRBV28|TRBJ2-1
TGTGCCAGCAGTCCCCGGACACATTACAATGAGCAGTTCTTC
CASSPRTHYNEQFF